This T cell receptor (beta chain) was retrieved from a study of OX40 agonist ivuxolimab in advanced cancers. Study-wide context: The treatment was a fully human IgG2 OX40 agonist, ivuxolimab. The dose-escalation group included hepatocellular carcinoma, melanoma, renal cell carcinoma and head and neck cancer.

With 6 bases clipped from V and 4 bases from J, the junction kept 15 bases outside the gene matches. The CDR3 contains 16 residues. Germline CDR1 and CDR2: SQVTM and ANQGSEA. Only in-frame clones appear in the TCRdb table, and some are missing; sequencing was by immunoSEQ multiplex PCR. The sample consists of about 100,000 clones, roughly 90% of them appearing once. This clone has only a few counts. What it recognizes is unknown. Notes on the study in general: Expansion of clones was among the lowest in partial responders at 0.1-3.0 mg/kg.

Sequenced material: CD4+ or CD8+ T cells sorted from blood, taken in a trial of the OX40 agonist ivuxolimab. The V call is TRBV29-1, the J call TRBJ1-1; 9 bases map to TRBD1. This TCR derives from an adult with an advanced solid tumor such as melanoma, head and neck, liver or kidney cancer. The CDR3 reads CSVRDGTGTPPTEAFF. The CDR3, as DNA: TGCAGCGTACGGGATGGGACAGGGACCCCTCCCACTGAAGCTTTCTTT.